These T cell receptor beta chains were read from a single sample in a study of T cell repertoires in cytomegalovirus infection. MiXCR, run by TCRdb on the reads, gives a single entry per CDR3 protein. The sample gives about 830,000 distinct CDR3 sequences, approximately 29% of which show up once; roughly 12% is in the top ten. Their recognized antigens are unknown. The starting material was cultured CD8+ T cells from PBMCs, obtained from culture after CMV antigen stimulation. The source of these receptors is a human donor in good health (CMV status not recorded). Some clones in this sample may be carry-over from other donors' samples. Both conserved end residues are part of each CDR3. A D gene is named only where the DNA matches it firmly. Not all rows give a size; the values are once, few, many and, for expanded clones, a class.

J gene | V gene | D gene | clone size | CDR3 protein | CDR3 DNA
TRBJ2-5 | TRBV2 | - | - | CASAARGFETQYF | TGTGCCAGCGCTGCACGGGGATTCGAGACCCAGTACTTC
TRBJ1-1 | TRBV29-1 | - | - | CSVGHENTEAFF | TGCAGCGTTGGGCACGAGAACACTGAAGCTTTCTTT
TRBJ1-6 | TRBV7-2 | TRBD1 | many | CASSQSQTGNYNSPLHF | TGTGCCAGCAGCCAAAGCCAGACAGGGAACTATAATTCACCCCTCCACTTT
TRBJ2-1 | TRBV11-2 | TRBD2 | few | CASSLISGPTYNEQFF | TGTGCCAGCAGCTTGATTAGCGGGCCCACCTACAATGAGCAGTTCTTC
TRBJ2-5 | TRBV7-7 | - | - | CASSPKQGRGETQYF | TGTGCTAGCAGCCCTAAACAGGGAAGAGGAGAGACCCAGTACTTC
TRBJ2-2 | TRBV20-1 | TRBD1 | - | CSARDEGAMDTGELFF | TGCAGTGCTAGAGACGAGGGGGCCATGGACACCGGGGAGCTGTTTTTT
TRBJ1-2 | TRBV3-1 | TRBD1 | - | CASSHVGTGEDGYTF | TGTGCCAGCAGCCATGTTGGGACAGGGGAAGATGGCTACACCTTC
TRBJ2-6 | TRBV4-2 | - | - | CASSQVSVHSGANVLTF | TGTGCCAGCAGCCAAGTATCAGTACACTCTGGGGCCAACGTCCTGACTTTC
TRBJ2-7 | TRBV4-1 | TRBD1 | few | CASSQAARTGTYEQYF | TGCGCCAGCAGCCAAGCAGCTAGGACAGGGACCTACGAGCAGTACTTC
TRBJ1-5 | TRBV5-8 | - | - | CATNEGLSQPQHF | TGTGCCACGAACGAGGGGCTGAGTCAGCCCCAGCATTTT